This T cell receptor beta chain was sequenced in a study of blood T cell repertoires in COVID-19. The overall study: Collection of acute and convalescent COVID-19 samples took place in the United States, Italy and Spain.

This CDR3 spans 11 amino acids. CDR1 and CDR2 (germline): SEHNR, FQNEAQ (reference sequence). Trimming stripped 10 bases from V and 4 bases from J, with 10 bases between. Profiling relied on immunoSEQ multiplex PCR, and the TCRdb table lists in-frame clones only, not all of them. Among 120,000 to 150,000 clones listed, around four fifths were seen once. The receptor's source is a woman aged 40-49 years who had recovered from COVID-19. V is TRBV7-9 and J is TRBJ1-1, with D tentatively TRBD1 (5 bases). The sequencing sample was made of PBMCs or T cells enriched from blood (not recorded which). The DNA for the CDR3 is TGTGCCACCGGGGGGGGCACTGAAGCTTTCTTT. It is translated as CATGGGTEAFF.